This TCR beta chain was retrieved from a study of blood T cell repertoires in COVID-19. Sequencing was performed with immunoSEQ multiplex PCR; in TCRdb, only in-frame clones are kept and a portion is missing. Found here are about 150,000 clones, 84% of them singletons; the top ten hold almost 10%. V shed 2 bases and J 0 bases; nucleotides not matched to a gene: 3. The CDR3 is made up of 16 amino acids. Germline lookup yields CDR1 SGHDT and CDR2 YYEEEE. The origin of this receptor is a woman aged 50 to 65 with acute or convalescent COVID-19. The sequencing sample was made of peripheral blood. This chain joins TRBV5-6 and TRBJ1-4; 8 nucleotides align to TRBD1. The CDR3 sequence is CASSFGQGSTNEKLFF. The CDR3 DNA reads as TGTGCCAGCAGCTTTGGACAGGGCTCAACTAATGAAAAACTGTTTTTT.